Presented here are 11 T cell receptor beta chains from one specimen sequenced in a study of CD8 T cells in Susac syndrome. A quantity of about 0.45 to 1 ug RNA underwent reverse transcription using random hexamers. TCRdb reprocessed the immunoSEQ multiplex PCR reads with MiXCR, giving one entry per CDR3 protein. The sample contains approximately 83,000 distinct CDR3 sequences, 90% to 95% of which appear only once. The sequencing sample was made of CD8+ T cells from PBMCs. The receptors come from a human donor with Susac syndrome.

The V and J genes are TRBV6-5 and TRBJ2-7, with 9 bases fitting TRBD2. The germline gives CDR1 MNHEY, CDR2 SVGAGI. The CDR3 length is 14 residues. After removal of 4 bases from V and 2 bases from J, the junction contained 3 bases not matched to a gene. CDR3 DNA sequence: TGTGCCAGCAGTTCTTTAGCGGGAGCCTACGAGCAGTACTTC. As protein: CASSSLAGAYEQYF.

This chain joins TRBV6-5 and TRBJ2-7; D might be TRBD2 (6 bases). Trimming pared 8 bases from V and 7 bases from J, leaving 24 bases between. Germline CDR1 reads MNHEY; CDR2 reads SVGAGI. The CDR3 is made up of 15 amino acids. The CDR3 DNA reads TGTGCCAGCCTCGCCTTAGACCGGGACTTAAAGGAGCAGTACTTC. Translated: CASLALDRDLKEQYF.

V and J are TRBV2 and TRBJ2-4; no definite D call. The CDR3 has 13 residues. Germline V gene lookup returns CDR1 SNHLY and CDR2 FYNNEI. Trimming stripped 0 bases from V and 10 bases from J, with 10 bases between. The CDR3 nucleotides are TGTGCCAGCAGTGAAGCGGGCATTGGGATTCAGTACTTC. As protein: CASSEAGIGIQYF.

The rearrangement joins TRBV6-5 to TRBJ2-3; TRBD2 matches at 8 bases. The CDR3 loop spans 13 amino acids. Germline V gene data show CDR1 as MNHEY and CDR2 as SVGAGI. Trimming removed 8 bases from V and 3 bases from J; junction bases left unmatched: 4. Here the CDR3 DNA reads TGTGCCAGCTGGGCGGGAGGTACAGATACGCAGTATTTT. Translated, it gives CASWAGGTDTQYF.

The J gene is TRBJ1-2, the V gene TRBV2; no reliable D call. The CDR3 sequence is 13 residues long. The V gene lost 3 bases and the J gene lost 5 bases, with 10 bases spanning the gap. CDR1 is SNHLY and CDR2 is FYNNEI in the germline V gene. This CDR3 reads CASSDSTAYGYTF. The CDR3 DNA is TGTGCCAGCAGTGATAGTACAGCGTATGGCTACACCTTC.

This chain uses TRBV28 with TRBJ2-4; 7 bases are a match to TRBD2. The V and J ends lost 7 bases and 1 base, in that order; junction bases with no gene match: 10. This CDR3 is built from 16 residues. Germline values: CDR1 MDHEN, CDR2 SYDVKM. The CDR3 reads CASNLRAGEAKNIQYF. The CDR3 DNA reads TGTGCCAGCAACCTTAGGGCGGGAGAGGCCAAAAACATTCAGTACTTC.

The V call is TRBV13, the J call TRBJ2-7, with 7 bases identical to TRBD2. V gave up 6 bases and J gave up 3 bases; unmatched junction bases: 8. The germline V gene has CDR1 PRHDT and CDR2 FYEKMQ (reference sequence). This CDR3 comprises 14 residues. This CDR3 reads CASRDQGGDYEQYF. As DNA, the CDR3 is TGTGCCAGCAGGGACCAGGGAGGGGACTACGAGCAGTACTTC.

The chain is built from TRBV29-1 and TRBJ2-5; D may be TRBD1 (5 bases). Germline assignment: CDR1 SQVTM and CDR2 ANQGSEA. V lost 1 base to trimming and J lost 2 bases, with 14 bases between them. This CDR3 spans 15 amino acids. CDR3 in amino acids: CSVEAAGSGQETQYF. CDR3 bases: TGCAGCGTTGAAGCTGCAGGGTCCGGACAAGAGACCCAGTACTTC.

The chain has TRBV27 and TRBJ2-3; tentatively, D is TRBD1 (5 bases). Deletions cut 2 bases from V and 8 bases from J, with 11 bases between. This CDR3 region has 13 residues. Germline CDR1 reads MNHEY; CDR2 reads SMNVEV (reference sequence). CDR3 DNA: TGTGCCAGCAGTTTAGGGGCCCTCCGTACGCAGTATTTT. Translated: CASSLGALRTQYF.

The genes are TRBV28 and TRBJ1-1; the match to TRBD1 covers 9 bases. The CDR3 has 15 residues. Germline CDR1 and CDR2: MDHEN and SYDVKM. The junction had 10 bases not matched to a gene; V was cut back by 6 bases and J by 5 bases. CDR3 protein: CASRQDRDRVTEAFF. CDR3 nucleotide sequence: TGTGCCAGCAGACAAGACCGGGACAGGGTAACTGAAGCTTTCTTT.

In DNA, the CDR3 is TGCGCCAGCAGTGAGGCTAGCGGTGCGTCCTACGAGCAGTACTTC. This encodes CASSEASGASYEQYF. V usage is TRBV10-2 and J usage is TRBJ2-7; 7 bases are a match to TRBD2. CDR1 is WSHSY, CDR2 SAAADI, per germline. The CDR3 length is 15 residues. V lost 2 bases and J lost 1; bases outside the gene matches: 5.